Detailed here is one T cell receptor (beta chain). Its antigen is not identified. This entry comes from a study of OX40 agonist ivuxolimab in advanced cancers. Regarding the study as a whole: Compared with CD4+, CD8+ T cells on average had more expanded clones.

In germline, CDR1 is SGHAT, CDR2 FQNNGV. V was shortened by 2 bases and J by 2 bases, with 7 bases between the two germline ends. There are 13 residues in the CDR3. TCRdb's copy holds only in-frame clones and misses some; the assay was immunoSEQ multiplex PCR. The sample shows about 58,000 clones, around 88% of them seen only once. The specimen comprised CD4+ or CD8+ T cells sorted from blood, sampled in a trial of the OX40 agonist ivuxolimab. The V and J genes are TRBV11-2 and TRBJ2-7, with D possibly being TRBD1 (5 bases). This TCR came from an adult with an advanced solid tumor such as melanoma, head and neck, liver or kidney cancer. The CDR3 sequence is CASSLWGPYEQYF. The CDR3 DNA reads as TGTGCCAGCAGCTTATGGGGCCCCTACGAGCAGTACTTC. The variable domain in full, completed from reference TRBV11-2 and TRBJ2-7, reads EAGVAQSPRYKIIEKRQSVAFWCNPISGHATLYWYQQILGQGPKLLIQFQNNGVVDDSQLPKDRFSAERLKGVDSTLKIQPAKLEDSAVYLCASSLWGPYEQYFGPGTRLTVT.